This TCR beta chain was recorded in a study of OX40 agonist ivuxolimab in advanced cancers. Concerning this clone itself: Its cognate antigen is unknown.

Trimming cost V 5 bases and J 6 bases; bases outside gene matches: 6. The CDR3 extends over 15 amino acids. CDR1 SGHTA and CDR2 FQGNSA come from the germline V gene. Study observations and caveats: Doses of 0.1 to 3.0 mg/kg were accompanied by clonal expansion of CD4+ and CD8+ blood T cells by week 6.

Sequencing used immunoSEQ multiplex PCR; TCRdb keeps in-frame clones, though not all of them. This sample has tens of thousands of clones, with approximately 85% found just once. The material was CD4+ or CD8+ T cells sorted from blood, obtained in a trial of the OX40 agonist ivuxolimab. The V call is TRBV7-2, the J call TRBJ2-5; 13 nucleotides align to TRBD2. The source is an adult with an advanced solid tumor such as melanoma, head and neck, liver or kidney cancer. CDR3 in DNA: TGTGCCAGCAGCCTGGGGACTAGCGGGATGAAGACCCAGTACTTC. This gives the protein CASSLGTSGMKTQYF.